The rows below give T cell receptor beta chains drawn from one sample of a study of naive and memory T cell subsets. One entry per CDR3 protein, called by TCRdb with MiXCR from the 5' RACE reads. The sample holds tens of thousands of distinct CDR3 sequences, approximately 24% seen once. These receptors came from a female donor in good health. CDR3s include the opening cysteine and the closing phenylalanine or tryptophan. Each record gives: V gene, D gene, J gene, clone size, CDR3 DNA, CDR3 protein. D genes are given only for firm matches. Clone size, where shown, is once, few, many, or a class for clones that have expanded.

>TRBV13|-|TRBJ2-5|few
TGTGCCAGCAGCTTGGCTAACCAAGAGACCCAGTACTTC
CASSLANQETQYF
>TRBV25-1|TRBD2|TRBJ2-1|many
TGTGTCAGCAGTGCCGGGACTAGCGGGGTCGACAATGAGCAGTTCTTC
CVSSAGTSGVDNEQFF
>TRBV7-2|TRBD2|TRBJ2-3|-
TGTGCCAGCAGCTTAGGACTAGCGGTAGGAGATACGCAGTATTTT
CASSLGLAVGDTQYF
>TRBV20-1|-|TRBJ2-7|-
TGCAGTGCTGAGGACAAAACCCACGAGCAGTACTTC
CSAEDKTHEQYF
>TRBV20-1|-|TRBJ2-5|many
TGCAGTGCTCCACCTCGGAGCCAAGAGACCCAGTACTTC
CSAPPRSQETQYF
>TRBV9|-|TRBJ2-1|-
TGTGCCAGCAGCCGTCCGTCCTACAATGAGCAGTTCTTC
CASSRPSYNEQFF
>TRBV9|-|TRBJ1-2|many
TGTGCCAGCAGCGTAGCCACAGGGATTTCTGGCTACACCTTC
CASSVATGISGYTF
>TRBV18|TRBD2|TRBJ2-1|many
TGTGCCGGCAAGAGCGGGGCCCAGGGCAATGAGCAGTTCTTC
CAGKSGAQGNEQFF
>TRBV7-2|-|TRBJ2-3|many
TGTGCCAGCAGCTTAGTGGGTCAGATCACAGATACGCAGTATTTT
CASSLVGQITDTQYF
>TRBV5-4|-|TRBJ2-1|many
TGTGCCAGCAGCGCGCTTGGATTTGTTCTCTTC
CASSALGFVLF
>TRBV7-8|-|TRBJ1-5|-
TGTGCCAGCAGCCGTGGGGCAGGAGATCAGCCCCAGCATTTT
CASSRGAGDQPQHF
>TRBV20-1|-|TRBJ1-5|many
TGCAGTGCCGGGGGGGCAACCAATCAGCCCCAGCATTTT
CSAGGATNQPQHF
>TRBV6-5|-|TRBJ1-5|few
TGTGCCAGCAGTTTTAACGGCAATCAGCCCCAGCATTTT
CASSFNGNQPQHF
>TRBV7-6|-|TRBJ2-7|-
TGTGCCAGCAGCCCAGAACAGGGTTGGTACGAGCAGTACTTC
CASSPEQGWYEQYF
>TRBV28|TRBD1|TRBJ1-6|many
TGTGCCAGCAGTTGGACAGGGGGCAATTCACCCCTCCACTTT
CASSWTGGNSPLHF
>TRBV29-1|-|TRBJ2-1|many
TGCAGCGTTGAGGGGAACTACAATGAGCAGTTCTTC
CSVEGNYNEQFF
>TRBV20-1|-|TRBJ1-5|many
TGCAGTGCTAGCGGGGGGCTCAATCAGCCCCAGCATTTT
CSASGGLNQPQHF
>TRBV29-1|TRBD2|TRBJ2-1|-
TGCAGCGTGGGTAAGAGGCTAGCGGTAGACAATGAGCAGTTCTTC
CSVGKRLAVDNEQFF
>TRBV29-1|-|TRBJ2-5|few
TGCAGCGGGAGTTGGGAGACCCAGTACTTC
CSGSWETQYF
>TRBV7-2|-|TRBJ2-1|few
TGTGCCAGCAGCTTGGCGGGAAGGGATGAGCAGTTCTTC
CASSLAGRDEQFF
>TRBV7-2|TRBD1|TRBJ2-5|few
TGTGCCAGCAGCTTGACAGGGCCTCAAGAGACCCAGTACTTC
CASSLTGPQETQYF
>TRBV7-2|TRBD2|TRBJ2-1|few
TGTGCCAGCAGATGGACTAGCGGGAGTGGTAATGAGCAGTTCTTC
CASRWTSGSGNEQFF